These 24 T cell receptor beta chains were sequenced from one sample in a study of shared clonotypes between healthy human individuals. The method was immunoSEQ multiplex PCR; TCRdb's version includes in-frame clones alone and lacks a portion of them. The sample lists about 360,000 clones; roughly 70% were seen once. Sequencing used memory CD4+ T cells sorted from blood. Subset meaning: CD45RA-negative fraction. The source of these receptors is a man aged 25-40 years in good health.

V gene TRBV11-2 combines with J gene TRBJ1-3; the match to TRBD1 covers 9 bases. The CDR3 totals 15 residues. CDR1 and CDR2 (germline): SGHAT, FQNNGV. With V trimmed by 5 bases and J by 3 bases, 5 bases remained unmatched. The CDR3 DNA sequence: TGTGCCAGCAGCCCCACAGGGGGCGGTGGAAACACCATATATTTT. It translates to CASSPTGGGGNTIYF.

The genes are TRBV9 and TRBJ2-5, with D unclear. CDR1 is SGDLS and CDR2 is YYNGEE in the germline V gene. This CDR3 region has 15 residues. The V end lost 1 base, the J end lost 2 bases, and 12 bases lay between the germline ends. CDR3 DNA sequence: TGTGCCAGCAGCGTATCCCCGGGTTTACAAGAGACCCAGTACTTC. Protein product: CASSVSPGLQETQYF.

This clone was seen once. The chain recombines TRBV6-4 with TRBJ2-7; 9 bases are a match to TRBD2. Trimming took 9 bases from V and 4 from J; bases not matched to a gene: 10. Germline values: CDR1 MRHNA, CDR2 SNTAGT. The CDR3 contains 14 residues. CDR3 sequence: CARGEVGLAYEQYF. The CDR3 region has the DNA TGTGCCAGGGGGGAAGTTGGACTAGCGTACGAGCAGTACTTC.

The chain uses TRBV6-5 and TRBJ1-2; 9 positions agree with TRBD1. Trimming removed 4 bases from V and 5 bases from J; junction bases left unmatched: 8. Germline V gene sequence: CDR1 MNHEY, CDR2 SVGAGI. The CDR3 contains 15 residues. The CDR3 DNA follows: TGTGCCAGCAGTTTGTCGGGACAGGGTCGGTATGGCTACACCTTC. Protein product: CASSLSGQGRYGYTF.

A note on this clone: The same CDR3 can be traced to other DNA sequences in this sample. The chain joins TRBV5-1 to TRBJ1-1; D remains ambiguous. Trimming removed 0 bases from V and 5 bases from J, with 8 bases in between. The CDR3 consists of 13 residues. Germline-derived CDR1 and CDR2 are SGHRS and YFSETQ. The chain's CDR3 is CASSLVGETEAFF. The CDR3 DNA sequence: TGCGCCAGCAGCTTGGTAGGAGAAACTGAAGCTTTCTTT.

Regarding this clone: In the same sample, other DNA sequences code for this CDR3. The chain joins TRBV18 to TRBJ1-3; D not certain. This CDR3 has 15 amino acids. The germline V gene encodes CDR1 KGHSH and CDR2 LQKENI. Deletions cut 0 bases from V and 0 bases from J, with 6 bases between. CDR3 loop: CASSPPGNSGNTIYF. CDR3 nucleotide sequence: TGTGCCAGCTCACCACCAGGGAACTCTGGAAACACCATATATTTT.

In its sample, this clone was seen once. This chain joins TRBV27 and TRBJ2-7; D call uncertain. There are 15 residues in the CDR3. Trimming left V 8 bases short and J 3 bases short, with 20 bases between. The V gene's germline CDR1 is MNHEY and CDR2 SMNVEV (reference sequence). CDR3 sequence reads: CASQPPRSSNYEQYF. The CDR3, as DNA: TGTGCCAGCCAGCCCCCAAGATCGAGCAACTACGAGCAGTACTTC.

The chain combines TRBV15 with TRBJ2-1; D remains unclear. Trimming removed 0 bases at V and 5 bases at J, with 11 bases between. CDR1 and CDR2 (germline): LNHNV, YYDKDF (reference sequence). CDR3 length equals 15 residues. The CDR3 sequence is CATSRDNVKNNEQFF. The CDR3 nucleotides read TGTGCCACCAGCAGAGATAATGTGAAAAACAATGAGCAGTTCTTC.

This chain uses TRBV19 with TRBJ1-1; TRBD1 aligns across 8 bases. Germline values: CDR1 LNHDA, CDR2 SQIVND (reference sequence). V dropped 4 bases and J dropped 5; count of bases not matched to a gene: 6. The CDR3 has 14 residues. CDR3 loop: CASSTQGARTEAFF. The CDR3 DNA reads as TGTGCCAGTAGTACCCAGGGGGCGCGGACTGAAGCTTTCTTT.

This clone has just a few counts. The chain couples TRBV25-1 to TRBJ2-2; 8 bases match TRBD1. Trimming took 3 bases from V and 7 from J; bases not matched to a gene: 7. The germline CDR1 and CDR2 sequences are MGHDK and SYGVNS. This CDR3 is 15 amino acids long. The DNA of the CDR3 is TGTGCCAGCAGTGAGCAGGGGGCGCGGGTCGGGGAGCTGTTTTTT. Translation: CASSEQGARVGELFF.

V and J are TRBV4-1 and TRBJ1-1; D is unresolved. This CDR3 has 11 residues. The V and J ends lost 8 bases and 3 bases respectively, with 7 bases between them. Per the germline V gene, CDR1 is MGHRA and CDR2 is YSYEKL. CDR3 nucleotides: TGCGCCAGCGGGCGGGACACTGAAGCTTTCTTT. Its protein is CASGRDTEAFF.

This clone was seen once. CDR3 amino acids: CASSARDRFAYEQYF. The CDR3 DNA follows: TGTGCCAGCAGTGCGAGGGACAGGTTCGCTTACGAGCAGTACTTC. The chain is built from TRBV6-5 and TRBJ2-7; 8 bases agree with TRBD1. Looked up from germline, CDR1 is MNHEY and CDR2 is SVGAGI. V trimming: 5 bases; J trimming: 4 bases; junction bases outside the gene matches: 10. The CDR3 consists of 15 residues.

This chain links TRBV6-1 with TRBJ2-1; 7 nucleotides line up with TRBD2. Germline CDR1 and CDR2: MNHNS and SASEGT. This CDR3 region has 11 residues. V gave up 5 bases and J gave up 12 bases; unmatched junction bases: 4. As DNA, the CDR3 is TGTGCCAGCAGTTACGCGGGAGCGCAGTTCTTC. Protein: CASSYAGAQFF.

This clone was seen only a few times. Other DNA sequences in this specimen translate into the identical CDR3. The genes are TRBV20-1 and TRBJ2-5; D not certain. CDR1 is DFQATT, CDR2 SNEGSKA, per germline (reference sequence). The CDR3 consists of 11 residues. V lost 1 base, J lost 5 bases, and 5 bases lay in between. The DNA for the CDR3 is TGCAGTGCTAGAGTGGGGGAGACCCAGTACTTC. Protein: CSARVGETQYF.

The chain recombines TRBV5-8 with TRBJ1-2; 7 bases match TRBD1. Germline trimming cut 5 bases from V and 3 bases from J; bases unmatched to any gene: 7. CDR3 length equals 14 residues. Germline CDR1 and CDR2: SGHTS and YDEGEE. CDR3 DNA: TGTGCCAGCAGAATAACAGGGGCGTACTATGGCTACACCTTC. Its translation is CASRITGAYYGYTF.

CDR3 nucleotides: TGTGCCAGCAGCTTCCAGAATCAGCCCCAGCATTTT. Translation: CASSFQNQPQHF. The V call is TRBV5-5, the J call TRBJ1-5, with D uncertain. Germline V gene lookup returns CDR1 SGHKS and CDR2 YYEKEE (reference sequence). CDR3 size: 12 residues. Trimming removed 2 bases from V and 4 bases from J, with 4 bases in between.

This chain connects TRBV25-1 to TRBJ2-7, with D possibly matching TRBD2 (5 bases). This CDR3 is 14 amino acids long. The germline V gene encodes CDR1 MGHDK and CDR2 SYGVNS. V lost 6 bases and J lost 2, with 14 bases in between. The CDR3 spells CASRRAPGTYEQYF. CDR3 DNA: TGTGCCAGCAGGAGGGCCCCGGGCACCTACGAGCAGTACTTC.

CDR3 amino acids: CASSSRTATEQFF. In DNA form, the CDR3 reads TGTGCCAGCAGCTCAAGAACTGCGACAGAGCAGTTCTTC. The chain links TRBV7-9 to TRBJ2-1; no clear D gene. Deletions cut 4 bases from V and 10 bases from J, with 14 bases between. Germline CDR1 is SEHNR and CDR2 is FQNEAQ (reference sequence). The CDR3 has 13 residues.

This clone was seen only a few times. The chain links TRBV29-1 to TRBJ2-5; no clear D. The CDR3 is 12 amino acids. Germline CDR1 reads SQVTM; CDR2 reads ANQGSEA. Deletions cut 6 bases from V and 5 bases from J, with 13 bases between. DNA of the CDR3: TGCAGCGTCCCCGAGCAGGACGAGACCCAGTACTTC. This translates into CSVPEQDETQYF.

As concerns this clone: A junction boundary mismatches the germline segment, possibly from a read error. This chain links TRBV25-1 with TRBJ2-1; the D gene could be TRBD1 or TRBD2 (5 bases each). The CDR3 has 16 residues. The germline V gene has CDR1 MGHDK and CDR2 SYGVNS. The chain's CDR3 is CVSTETGTNSYNEQFF. DNA of the CDR3: TGTGTCAGCACCGAAACCGGGACCAACTCCTACAATGAGCAGTTCTTC.

V and J are TRBV5-1 and TRBJ1-2; no clear D. The CDR3 runs to 13 residues. The ends were cut back, 9 bases at V and 5 bases at J, with 17 bases in the middle. Germline CDR1 and CDR2: SGHRS and YFSETQ. This CDR3 reads CATSGTLGYGYTF. CDR3 sequence (DNA): TGCGCCACCTCGGGTACACTTGGATATGGCTACACCTTC.

This clone was observed a few times. The V call is TRBV7-2, the J call TRBJ1-2, with TRBD1 identical over 7 bases. The CDR3 has 15 amino acids. Losses at the gene ends were 1 base for V and 7 bases for J; bases not matched to a gene: 9. Germline loops: CDR1 SGHTA, CDR2 FQGNSA. CDR3 in amino acids: CASSLDNRGTPGYTF. The CDR3 nucleotides are TGTGCCAGCAGCTTAGATAACAGGGGCACCCCTGGCTACACCTTC.

V is TRBV2 and J is TRBJ1-5; no definite D call. V was clipped by 4 bases and J by 7 bases, with 14 bases between them. Germline V gives CDR1 SNHLY, CDR2 FYNNEI. This CDR3 contains 14 residues. This CDR3 reads CASSGSGRGQPQHF. Written as DNA, the CDR3 is TGTGCCAGCAGTGGGTCCGGGCGCGGGCAGCCCCAGCATTTT.

The V call is TRBV5-4, the J call TRBJ2-4; 11 bases map to TRBD1. The V gene's germline CDR1 is SGHNT and CDR2 YYREEE (reference sequence). The V gene end was trimmed by 4 bases and the J gene end by 5 bases; junction bases not matched to a gene: 5. The CDR3 length is 15 residues. The CDR3 protein is CASSRTGGWENIQYF. The CDR3 DNA sequence: TGTGCCAGCAGCCGGACAGGGGGCTGGGAAAACATTCAGTACTTC.